A single sample gave rise to the 18 T cell receptor beta chains below, sequenced in a study of cytomegalovirus exposure and HLA in healthy donors. Primers for the PCR totalled 60 Vbeta and 13 Jbeta. Assay used: immunoSEQ multiplex PCR; TCRdb lists only in-frame clones, some missing. The sample holds 110,000 to 150,000 clones, just under 80% seen once. The sample taken for sequencing was PBMCs. Receptors originate from a man aged 30-40 years in good health and CMV-seronegative.

The rearrangement joins TRBV6-5 to TRBJ1-5; the match to TRBD1 covers 10 bases. V trimming: 6 bases; J trimming: 2 bases; junction bases outside the gene matches: 4. There are 15 residues in the CDR3. CDR1 and CDR2 from the germline V gene are MNHEY and SVGAGI. The chain's CDR3 is CASRGTGVGNQPQHF. CDR3 bases: TGTGCCAGCAGGGGGACAGGGGTAGGCAATCAGCCCCAGCATTTT.

This clone was seen only a few times. CDR3: CASRRAGETQYF. The CDR3 region has the DNA TGTGCCAGCAGGCGTGCGGGAGAGACCCAGTACTTC. The rearrangement links TRBV2 to TRBJ2-5, with D tentatively TRBD2 (5 bases). This CDR3 spans 12 amino acids. Germline values: CDR1 SNHLY, CDR2 FYNNEI. Deletions cut 6 bases from V and 4 bases from J, with 9 bases between. Full variable domain (missing parts from reference TRBV2 and TRBJ2-5): EPEVTQTPSHQVTQMGQEVILRCVPISNHLYFYWYRQILGQKVEFLVSFYNNEISEKSEIFDDQFSVERPDGSNFTLKIRSTKLEDSAMYFCASRRAGETQYFGPGTRLLVL.

J is TRBJ2-5 and V is TRBV19; 7 bases fit TRBD1. The CDR3 consists of 14 residues. Germline loops: CDR1 LNHDA, CDR2 SQIVND (reference sequence). V was clipped by 9 bases and J by 1 base; unmatched bases: 8. The CDR3 spells CASLDRDRQETQYF. Here the CDR3 DNA reads TGTGCCAGCCTCGACAGGGATCGCCAAGAGACCCAGTACTTC.

This sequence joins TRBV7-9 and TRBJ1-5; D is perhaps TRBD1 (6 bases). Germline V CDR1 and CDR2: SEHNR, FQNEAQ (reference sequence). Trimming stripped 3 bases from V and 0 bases from J, with 6 bases between. The length of the CDR3 is 14 residues. The CDR3 spells CASSLGHSNQPQHF. CDR3 DNA sequence: TGTGCCAGCAGCTTGGGACATAGCAATCAGCCCCAGCATTTT.

This clone occurred once. The chain uses TRBV5-1 and TRBJ1-2, with a possible D match to TRBD1 (6 bases). This CDR3 is 14 amino acids long. Germline V gene sequence: CDR1 SGHRS, CDR2 YFSETQ. V lost 6 bases and J 3 bases, leaving 15 bases between the germline ends. CDR3 sequence reads: CASNFQGPDYGYTF. The CDR3 coding sequence is TGCGCCAGCAACTTCCAGGGGCCGGACTATGGCTACACCTTC.

This chain links TRBV6-4 with TRBJ1-5, with D perhaps matching TRBD1 (5 bases). The V end was cut by 4 bases, the J end by 6 bases, with 10 bases between. CDR1 and CDR2 from the germline V gene are MRHNA and SNTAGT. The CDR3 loop spans 13 amino acids. Written as DNA, the CDR3 is TGTGCCAGCAGTGCCAGGGAGGGTCAGCCCCAGCATTTT. Protein sequence: CASSAREGQPQHF.

V is TRBV4-2 and J is TRBJ2-5, with 7 bases fitting TRBD2. V was clipped by 1 base and J by 1 base; unmatched bases: 3. The CDR3 runs 15 residues. From germline, CDR1 is LGHNA and CDR2 YNFKEQ. The CDR3 sequence is CASSQGSSGQETQYF. The DNA for the CDR3 is TGTGCCAGCAGCCAAGGGTCTAGCGGCCAAGAGACCCAGTACTTC.

The chain combines TRBV28 with TRBJ1-4; 7 bases map to TRBD1. CDR1 is MDHEN and CDR2 is SYDVKM in the germline V gene. With V trimmed by 3 bases and J by 3 bases, 4 bases remained unmatched. This CDR3 contains 15 residues. The DNA for the CDR3 is TGTGCCAGCAGTTTGCTACAGGGGTCTAATGAAAAACTGTTTTTT. It is translated as CASSLLQGSNEKLFF.

The gene calls are TRBV18 and TRBJ2-3; D gene unclear. The CDR3 is 12 amino acids. Germline CDR1 KGHSH, CDR2 LQKENI. Trimming pared 3 bases from V and 4 bases from J, leaving 5 bases between. The CDR3 region has the DNA TGTGCCAGCTCACCTGGGCCAGATACGCAGTATTTT. Residues: CASSPGPDTQYF.

With regard to this clone: Relative to the germline gene, one junction end is altered; a read error may explain this. The chain carries TRBV7-9 and TRBJ2-5, with D unresolved. The germline gives CDR1 SEHNR, CDR2 FQNEAQ (reference sequence). The CDR3 length is 12 residues. The CDR3 spells CSSSFGVETQYF. In DNA form, the CDR3 reads TGTTCCAGCAGCTTTGGAGTGGAGACCCAGTACTTC.

The chain recombines TRBV5-6 with TRBJ2-5; 7 bases match TRBD2. The J call is doubtful: the DNA matches TRBJ2-7 better. The CDR3 is 14 amino acids. Per the germline V gene, CDR1 is SGHDT and CDR2 is YYEEEE. The CDR3 sequence is CASSPTRPGGEQYF. The CDR3, as DNA: TGTGCCAGCAGCCCCACTCGTCCGGGGGGCGAGCAGTACTTC.

This chain uses TRBV5-6 with TRBJ1-6, with 10 nucleotides matching TRBD1. The CDR3 extends over 16 amino acids. The V gene end was trimmed by 3 bases and the J gene end by 8 bases; junction bases not matched to a gene: 8. Germline CDR1 SGHDT, CDR2 YYEEEE. The CDR3 sequence: CASSSGTGVSYSPLHF. For the CDR3, the DNA is TGTGCCAGCAGCTCGGGGACAGGGGTCTCCTATTCACCCCTCCACTTT.

V and J are TRBV30 and TRBJ1-4; D might be TRBD1 (5 bases). CDR3 size: 16 residues. Germline V lookup: CDR1 GTSNPN, CDR2 SVGIG (reference sequence). V was clipped by 0 bases and J by 0 bases, with 11 bases between them. The CDR3 DNA follows: TGTGCCTGGAGTGTTGGACACCGGGCAACTAATGAAAAACTGTTTTTT. Protein product: CAWSVGHRATNEKLFF.

The chain is built from TRBV30 and TRBJ2-3; 7 positions match TRBD2. The CDR3 totals 14 residues. Per the germline V gene, CDR1 is GTSNPN and CDR2 is SVGIG (reference sequence). Trimming removed 2 bases from V and 4 bases from J; junction bases left unmatched: 6. CDR3 coding DNA: TGTGCCTGGAGTTGGTCGGGAGGAGCAGATACGCAGTATTTT. Translated, it gives CAWSWSGGADTQYF.

This clone was recorded a few times. The chain has TRBV4-1 and TRBJ2-7; a possible D gene is TRBD2 (6 bases). Germline V gene lookup returns CDR1 MGHRA and CDR2 YSYEKL. V dropped 0 bases and J dropped 7 bases, with 19 bases sitting between them. CDR3 size: 16 residues. The DNA of the CDR3 is TGCGCCAGCAGCCAAGACCGGACGACTAGTTCTCGTGAGCAGTACTTC. This sequence encodes CASSQDRTTSSREQYF.

This chain joins TRBV18 and TRBJ1-1, with unresolved D. Trimming cost V 8 bases and J 1 base, with 17 bases left between them. The CDR3 runs 15 residues. Germline V gene sequence: CDR1 KGHSH, CDR2 LQKENI. For the CDR3, the DNA is TGTGCCAGCCGGCCCCCGACGGGAGGGAACACTGAAGCTTTCTTT. As protein: CASRPPTGGNTEAFF.

This sequence joins TRBV15 and TRBJ1-2; D is ambiguous. The CDR3 runs 15 residues. V was shortened by 0 bases and J by 1 base, with 9 bases between the two germline ends. Germline lookup yields CDR1 LNHNV and CDR2 YYDKDF (reference sequence). The CDR3 nucleotides read TGTGCCACCAGCAGAGAGGTTGGACTTAACTATGGCTACACCTTC. It codes for CATSREVGLNYGYTF.

The chain has TRBV5-6 and TRBJ2-1, with no clear D. The CDR3 is 15 residues long. The V gene lost 2 bases and the J gene lost 3 bases, with 12 bases spanning the gap. Germline V gene sequence: CDR1 SGHDT, CDR2 YYEEEE. The CDR3 region is CASSFGAAGYNEQFF. CDR3 DNA sequence: TGTGCCAGCAGCTTCGGTGCGGCTGGCTACAATGAGCAGTTCTTC.